This T cell receptor (beta chain) was profiled in a study of shared clonotypes between healthy human individuals. The CDR3 sequence is 12 residues long. Germline CDR1 and CDR2: MNHEY and SMNVEV (reference sequence). Trimming stripped 4 bases from V and 8 bases from J, with 8 bases between. Only in-frame clones appear in the TCRdb table, and some are missing; sequencing was by immunoSEQ multiplex PCR. The sample includes about 600,000 clones, about 98% of them seen just once. Study conclusions and caveats: Generation of non-shared clonotypes was less probable than generation of clonotypes shared by all four donors. Sequencing of the sorted subsets was shown by rarefaction to be incomplete despite large depth. Naive CD4 clonotype sharing across a few donors was approximately 5%.

CD8 cells regarded as naive lacked CD45RO, were positively chosen for CCR7, and omitted terminally differentiated effector memory CD45RA+ cells. Every contributor of samples was a Caucasian grown-up residing in Nashville, Tennessee. Worth noting for this clone: What it recognizes is unknown.

Sequences were obtained from naive CD8+ T cells sorted from blood. This TCR was recovered from a man aged 30 to 39 in good health. This sequence joins TRBV27 and TRBJ2-2, with no clear D. The CDR3 DNA sequence: TGTGCCAGCAGTTACTCCCAAGGGGAGCTGTTTTTT. Its protein is CASSYSQGELFF.